This entry describes one T cell receptor (beta chain). TCRdb's copy holds only in-frame clones and misses some; the assay was immunoSEQ multiplex PCR. The sample holds a few hundred thousand clones, about 93% seen once. The data derive from a study of control samples from healthy donors and cancer patients. The germline V and J ends were trimmed by 1 base and 4 bases, with 2 bases remaining between them. Per the germline V gene, CDR1 is SGHAT and CDR2 is FQNNGV. There are 12 residues in the CDR3. The sample was PBMCs. The rearrangement links TRBV11-2 to TRBJ1-3, with unresolved D. The TCR comes from a middle-aged man with head and neck cancer. CDR3 sequence reads: CASSLAGNTIYF. The DNA of the CDR3 is TGTGCCAGCAGCTTAGCCGGAAACACCATATATTTT.